What follows are 21 T cell receptor beta chains derived from one specimen sequenced in a study of blood T cell repertoires in COVID-19. The method was immunoSEQ multiplex PCR; TCRdb's version includes in-frame clones alone and lacks a portion of them. The data hold about 190,000 clones, with 84% observed a single time. Specimen: peripheral blood. Source of these receptors: a human donor in a cohort sampled during active COVID-19.

The V call is TRBV28, the J call TRBJ1-1; D unclear. Trimming pared 5 bases from V and 2 bases from J, leaving 15 bases between. CDR1 and CDR2 from the germline V gene are MDHEN and SYDVKM. The CDR3 sequence is 15 residues long. CDR3 coding DNA: TGTGCCAGCAGTCTACACGGACCGGGAAACACTGAAGCTTTCTTT. It encodes CASSLHGPGNTEAFF. Combining the CDR3 with reference TRBV28 and TRBJ1-1 gives the whole variable domain DVKVTQSSRYLVKRTGEKVFLECVQDMDHENMFWYRQDPGLGLRLIYFSYDVKMKEKGDIPEGYSVSREKKERFSLILESASTNQTSMYLCASSLHGPGNTEAFFGQGTRLTVV.

The CDR3 protein is CASSTPTGSFNTGELFF. As DNA, the CDR3 is TGTGCCAGCAGCACACCAACCGGGTCCTTCAACACCGGGGAGCTGTTTTTT. The chain recombines TRBV7-2 with TRBJ2-2; no firm D call. Trimming took 5 bases from V and 2 from J, leaving 18 bases between them. CDR3 length equals 17 residues. Germline assignment: CDR1 SGHTA and CDR2 FQGNSA.

The CDR3: CASSERVSGNTIYF. The CDR3 bases are TGTGCCAGCAGTGAACGGGTCTCTGGAAACACCATATATTTT. The chain employs TRBV6-1 and TRBJ1-3; no definite D call. The germline gives CDR1 MNHNS, CDR2 SASEGT. The length of the CDR3 is 14 residues. The germline V and J ends were trimmed by 2 bases and 0 bases, with 5 bases remaining between them.

The chain combines TRBV7-6 with TRBJ2-2; weak D call: TRBD2 (5 bases). Between the trimmed V and J ends, which lost 1 base and 4 bases, there was a span of 10 bases. This CDR3 spans 15 amino acids. The V gene's germline CDR1 is SGHVS and CDR2 FNYEAQ. For the CDR3, the DNA is TGTGCCAGCAGCTTAGACCCGGCGGGCACCGGGGAGCTGTTTTTT. This encodes CASSLDPAGTGELFF.

This chain uses TRBV6-6 with TRBJ2-1, with D unclear. Between the trimmed V and J ends, which lost 5 bases and 5 bases, there was a span of 10 bases. This CDR3 has 13 amino acids. Germline V gives CDR1 MNHNY, CDR2 SVGAGI (reference sequence). For the CDR3, the DNA is TGTGCCAGCAGTAGTCGACAAGACAATGAGCAGTTCTTC. Translated, it gives CASSSRQDNEQFF.

This sequence joins TRBV21-1 and TRBJ2-6; the table's D call of TRBD1 was not tested on the DNA. TRBV21-1 is shown as a pseudogene. The CDR3 covers 17 residues. Here the CDR3 DNA reads TGTGCCAGCAGCAAAGAATACAGCAAGTCTGGGGCCAACGTCCTGACTTTC. Protein: CASSKEYSKSGANVLTF.

The gene calls are TRBV6-5 and TRBJ1-5; no reliable D call. V was cut by 4 bases and J by 9 bases, with 13 bases left in between. CDR1 and CDR2 (germline): MNHEY, SVGAGI. This CDR3 spans 13 amino acids. The CDR3 DNA follows: TGTGCCAGCAGTTCTGGAGGTCGTAGGCCCCAGCATTTT. Protein: CASSSGGRRPQHF.

There are a few counts of this clone. Other DNA sequences in this sample translate to the same CDR3. The V call is TRBV12-3 or TRBV12-4, the J call TRBJ1-2, with TRBD1 as a possible D gene (5 bases). This CDR3 spans 13 amino acids. Trimming removed 3 bases at V and 0 bases at J, with 5 bases between. CDR3 DNA sequence: TGTGCCAGCAGTTTGACAGCTAACTATGGCTACACCTTC. Residues: CASSLTANYGYTF.

This chain links TRBV19 with TRBJ2-7, with D possibly TRBD1 on 5 matching bases. V shed 4 bases and J shed 3 bases, with 10 bases lying between them. This CDR3 region has 13 residues. The V gene's germline CDR1 is LNHDA and CDR2 SQIVND (reference sequence). CDR3 in amino acids: CASSKGPSYEQYF. CDR3 in DNA: TGTGCCAGTAGTAAGGGGCCAAGCTACGAGCAGTACTTC.

The chain couples TRBV12-3 or TRBV12-4 to TRBJ2-1; D may be TRBD1 (6 bases). The V end lost 6 bases, the J end lost 9 bases, and 15 bases lay between the germline ends. CDR3 length: 13 residues. The CDR3 loop reads CASSGNRVGEQFF. As DNA, the CDR3 is TGTGCCAGCAGCGGGAACAGGGTAGGTGAGCAGTTCTTC.

The rearrangement links TRBV5-1 to TRBJ2-1; 9 bases line up with TRBD2. Germline CDR1 and CDR2: SGHRS and YFSETQ. J gave up 3 bases and V 5 bases, and 6 bases lay outside the gene matches. The CDR3 runs to 15 residues. CDR3 sequence: CASSSGSHGYNEQFF. Written as DNA, the CDR3 is TGCGCCAGCAGTAGCGGGAGCCACGGCTACAATGAGCAGTTCTTC.

This clone was observed a handful of times. The gene calls are TRBV5-1 and TRBJ1-4; D possibly corresponds to TRBD1 (5 bases). Looked up from germline, CDR1 is SGHRS and CDR2 is YFSETQ. V lost 1 base to trimming and J lost 6 bases, with 10 bases between them. The CDR3 consists of 14 residues. This CDR3 reads CASSLYGDYEKLFF. DNA for the CDR3: TGCGCCAGCAGCTTGTACGGGGACTATGAAAAACTGTTTTTT. The full variable domain, in which reference TRBV5-1 and TRBJ1-4 provide the parts outside the CDR3, is KAGVTQTPRYLIKTRGQQVTLSCSPISGHRSVSWYQQTPGQGLQFLFEYFSETQRNKGNFPGRFSGRQFSNSRSEMNVSTLELGDSALYLCASSLYGDYEKLFFGSGTQLSVL.

The rearrangement links TRBV19 to TRBJ1-1, with no clear D. Trimming removed 4 bases at V and 4 bases at J, with 19 bases between. This CDR3 has 16 amino acids. CDR1 LNHDA and CDR2 SQIVND come from the germline V gene (reference sequence). Written as DNA, the CDR3 is TGTGCCAGTAGTAGGAGCCCCTCAGCGGGGAGCACTGAAGCTTTCTTT. Amino acid sequence: CASSRSPSAGSTEAFF.

This clone was detected only a few times. The chain couples TRBV25-1 to TRBJ2-5; D may be TRBD1 (5 bases). Germline V gene sequence: CDR1 MGHDK, CDR2 SYGVNS. The CDR3 covers 13 residues. Trimming cost V 7 bases and J 1 base, with 10 bases left between them. The CDR3 DNA sequence: TGTGCCAGCAATGGGGCAGTCCAAGAGACCCAGTACTTC. It specifies CASNGAVQETQYF.

This clone was seen more than once but under ten times. The chain carries TRBV7-6 and TRBJ2-3; D ambiguous. The CDR3 totals 13 residues. Trimming took 6 bases from V and 2 from J, leaving 9 bases between them. In germline, CDR1 is SGHVS, CDR2 FNYEAQ. CDR3 nucleotides: TGTGCCAGCAGTCGGGTCTCCACAGATACGCAGTATTTT. Translated, it gives CASSRVSTDTQYF.

The chain couples TRBV19 to TRBJ2-2, with D perhaps matching TRBD2 (5 bases). V was cut by 8 bases and J by 4 bases, with 8 bases left in between. The CDR3 sequence is 12 residues long. Germline values: CDR1 LNHDA, CDR2 SQIVND (reference sequence). Here the CDR3 reads CASRRPTGELFF. In DNA form, the CDR3 reads TGTGCCAGTCGGAGGCCCACCGGGGAGCTGTTTTTT.

This chain connects TRBV5-1 to TRBJ2-1, with TRBD2 matching 10 bases. This CDR3 is built from 16 residues. Trimming cost V 1 base and J 6 bases; bases outside gene matches: 7. Germline V gives CDR1 SGHRS, CDR2 YFSETQ. The CDR3 protein is CASSLRSGRVGNEQFF. The CDR3, as DNA: TGCGCCAGCAGCTTGCGGAGCGGGAGGGTCGGCAATGAGCAGTTCTTC. Drawing the rest from reference TRBV5-1 and TRBJ2-1, the complete variable domain is KAGVTQTPRYLIKTRGQQVTLSCSPISGHRSVSWYQQTPGQGLQFLFEYFSETQRNKGNFPGRFSGRQFSNSRSEMNVSTLELGDSALYLCASSLRSGRVGNEQFFGPGTRLTVL.

The chain has TRBV19 and TRBJ1-2; D might be TRBD1 (6 bases). This CDR3 contains 15 residues. V was clipped by 4 bases and J by 0 bases, with 12 bases between them. Per germline, CDR1 LNHDA and CDR2 SQIVND (reference sequence). CDR3 sequence (DNA): TGTGCCAGTAGTACGCTACAGGGAGCTAACTATGGCTACACCTTC. Protein sequence: CASSTLQGANYGYTF.

Here the CDR3 reads CASNPGLAGVNEQFF. The DNA of the CDR3 is TGTGCCAGCAACCCGGGACTAGCGGGAGTTAATGAGCAGTTCTTC. The rearrangement uses TRBV6-2 or TRBV6-3 and TRBJ2-1; 14 bases are shared with TRBD2. Germline V gives CDR1 MNHEY, CDR2 SVGEGT. The CDR3 is 15 residues long. J gave up 7 bases and V 7 bases, and 6 bases lay outside the gene matches.

The V gene is TRBV5-4, the J gene TRBJ2-5; D is possibly TRBD2 (6 bases). CDR1 and CDR2 from the germline V gene are SGHNT and YYREEE (reference sequence). V lost 6 bases and J lost 1, with 13 bases in between. This CDR3 contains 14 residues. The CDR3 nucleotides read TGTGCCAGCACCGGAGACGGGAGCCAAGAGACCCAGTACTTC. Residues: CASTGDGSQETQYF.

The rearrangement joins TRBV5-1 to TRBJ2-5; the D gene is possibly TRBD2 (6 bases). Germline values: CDR1 SGHRS, CDR2 YFSETQ. The V gene lost 2 bases and the J gene lost 7 bases, with 15 bases spanning the gap. The CDR3 has 14 amino acids. CDR3 sequence: CASSFFWRETTQYF. The CDR3 nucleotides read TGCGCCAGCAGCTTTTTTTGGAGGGAAACGACCCAGTACTTC.